This T cell receptor (beta chain) is drawn from a study of cytomegalovirus exposure and HLA in healthy donors. Repertoires were generated with immunoSEQ multiplex PCR, while TCRdb's copy carries only in-frame clones and drops some. The data contain roughly 180,000 clones, around nine tenths of them singletons. The CDR3 runs 13 residues. CDR1 is SNHLY and CDR2 is FYNNEI in the germline V gene. V lost 6 bases to trimming and J lost 5 bases, with 11 bases between them. The clonotype comes from a man under 40 in good health and CMV-seropositive. The rearrangement links TRBV2 to TRBJ2-1; D possibly corresponds to TRBD1 (5 bases). The sequenced sample consisted of PBMCs. CDR3 amino acids: CASRAGAHNEQFF. CDR3 DNA: TGTGCCAGCAGGGCTGGGGCTCACAATGAGCAGTTCTTC.